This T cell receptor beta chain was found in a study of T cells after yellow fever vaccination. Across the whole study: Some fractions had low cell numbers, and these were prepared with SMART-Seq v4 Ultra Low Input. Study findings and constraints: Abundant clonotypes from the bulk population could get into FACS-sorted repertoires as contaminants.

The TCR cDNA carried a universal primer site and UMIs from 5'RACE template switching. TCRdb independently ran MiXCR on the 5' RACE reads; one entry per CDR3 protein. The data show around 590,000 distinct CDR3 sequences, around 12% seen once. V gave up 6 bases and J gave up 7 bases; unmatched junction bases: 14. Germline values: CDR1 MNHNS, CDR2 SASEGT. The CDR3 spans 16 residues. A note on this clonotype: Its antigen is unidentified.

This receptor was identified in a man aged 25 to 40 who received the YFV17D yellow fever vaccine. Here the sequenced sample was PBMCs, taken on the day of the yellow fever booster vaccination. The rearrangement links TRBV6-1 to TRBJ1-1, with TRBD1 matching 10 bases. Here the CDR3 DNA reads TGTGCCAGCAGCCAGGACAGGGGGTTCCTAGGGAGTGAAGCTTTCTTT. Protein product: CASSQDRGFLGSEAFF.